This T cell receptor (beta chain) was identified during a study of response to subunit inactivated influenza vaccine (dated 2018 in TCRdb). A note on the overall study: Deep quantitative profiling of the T cell receptor repertoire was used in the study to follow responses to a trivalent subunit inactivated influenza vaccine.

Concerning this clonotype: This clone's antigen is unknown. Qualities for individual bases were not recorded, and no much larger clone is one base off.

From the cysteine up to the phenylalanine, the CDR3 has a length of 15 residues. Of the read, only the CDR3 DNA is kept; its 45 bases are in frame from base 1. CDR1 is given as LGHNA and CDR2 as YSLEER, both from the germline V gene. V is cut by 1 base and J by 7 bases, and the space between the germline ends is 17 bases. Broad study findings and their caveats: It was suggested by the authors that each seasonal influenza vaccination may recruit only a limited number of new T cells.

Library preparation used RT-PCR. Sequencing took place on an Illumina HiSeq 2500. Starting from the raw public reads, TCRdb applied fastp trimming at Q25, assembled clones with MiXCR and retained in-frame beta chains. CDR3 protein sequences are deduplicated, and each keeps its most common genes and DNA. The sample table holds hundreds of thousands of distinct CDR3 sequences, of which approximately 17% were seen once. The ten largest clonotypes hold about a tenth of the sample. The specimen was PBMCs from blood, collected 5 to 6 days after vaccination. This TCR derives from a man over 45 who received an inactivated influenza vaccine. Donor details come from another sample of the same person, matched by shared clones. The chain is assembled from TRBV4-3 and TRBJ2-7; no D segment can be confidently identified. The DNA is TGCGCCAGCAGCCAAGTTGTCCGCGATTGGGAAGAGCAGTACTTC. This yields the protein CASSQVVRDWEEQYF.